This TCR beta chain comes out of a study of vaccination and CD4 T cells after COVID-19. Background on the study: Overlapping spike peptides served as the stimulus for the cells. These peptides came from SARS-CoV-2 and from the common cold coronaviruses HCoV-NL63, HCoV-OC43 and HCoV-229E. Every culture used as a control got a CEFX pool, an HIV-1 Nef pool, or no peptide.

V lost 5 bases to trimming and J lost 3 bases; unmatched junction nucleotides: 3. This CDR3 region has 13 residues. CDR1 and CDR2 (germline): DFQATT, SNEGSKA (reference sequence). This clonotype appeared a few times. Its specificity is unknown. Treatment noted: roughly 11-day PBMC culture with coronavirus spike peptide pools or control peptides (ViraFEST assay). Sequencing of the DNA from cultured CD4+ T cells was carried out with the Oncomine TCR Beta short-read assay. In TCRdb, the PCR reads were re-called with MiXCR into one record per CDR3 protein. The sample holds around 26,000 distinct CDR3 sequences, roughly 70% seen once.

Specimen: CD4+ T cells from blood, cultured in vitro, collected after SARS-CoV-2 vaccination. The TCR was taken from a human donor who received a COVID-19 vaccine. V is TRBV20-1 and J is TRBJ2-2; TRBD1 matches 7 bases. DNA of the CDR3: TGCAGTGCTTTCGGGACAGACACCGGGGAGCTGTTTTTT. Encoded protein: CSAFGTDTGELFF.